These 19 T cell receptor beta chains share one sample of origin, sequenced in a study of chemoradiotherapy in HPV16-positive cancers (dated by TCRdb to 2022 to 2024). Library prep was done by the immunoSEQ multiplex PCR assay. The table was pulled from immuneACCESS by TCRdb, which kept in-frame rearrangements only. Such tables lose some clones; where checked, under half of the loss comes from unresolved V genes, and the rest has no known cause. Present in this sample are some 19,000 clones, approximately 80% of which were seen just once. The top ten constitute around 3.6% of the sample. Sequencing used blood, obtained from a patient who underwent chemoradiotherapy. Every receptor here comes from a human donor with HPV-associated anogenital cancer.

The chain employs TRBV13 and TRBJ2-1; TRBD1 is a possible D gene (6 bases). Germline values: CDR1 PRHDT, CDR2 FYEKMQ (reference sequence). This CDR3 contains 16 residues. V was trimmed by 5 bases and J by 8 bases, leaving 22 bases between them. The CDR3 nucleotides read TGTGCCAGCAGCCTAAAAGTCGGAAGGGGGTTATATGAGCAGTTCTTC. Translation gives CASSLKVGRGLYEQFF.

The rearrangement links TRBV5-4 to TRBJ2-7, with 7 positions matching TRBD1. Germline values: CDR1 SGHNT, CDR2 YYREEE (reference sequence). V lost 4 bases, J lost 7 bases, and 17 bases stayed unmatched. The length of the CDR3 is 16 residues. The CDR3 loop reads CASSSKTGNRVWEQYF. In DNA form, the CDR3 reads TGTGCCAGCAGCAGCAAGACAGGGAACAGAGTGTGGGAGCAGTACTTC.

V gene TRBV28 combines with J gene TRBJ2-7; tentatively, D is TRBD1 (6 bases). Trimming removed 3 bases from V and 6 bases from J, with 24 bases in between. The germline V gene has CDR1 MDHEN and CDR2 SYDVKM. The CDR3 has 17 residues. The CDR3 coding sequence is TGTGCCAGCAGTTTTGGTGGTAGTCTTAACGTCAGGGGCGAGCAGTACTTC. Translation gives CASSFGGSLNVRGEQYF.

In DNA, the CDR3 is TGTGCCAGCAGCCAAGCGATCGAGGGGACGAACACCGGGGAGCTGTTTTTT. Translating it yields CASSQAIEGTNTGELFF. This rearrangement joins TRBV4-2 to TRBJ2-2; D assignment may be TRBD1 or TRBD2 (5 bases each). V gave up 1 base and J gave up 0 bases, with 12 bases separating them. The germline gives CDR1 LGHNA, CDR2 YNFKEQ. The CDR3 covers 17 residues.

The rearrangement links TRBV14 to TRBJ1-4, with TRBD1 matching over 8 bases. The CDR3 length is 15 residues. With 1 base clipped from V and 7 bases from J, the junction kept 5 bases outside the gene matches. The V gene's germline CDR1 is SGHDN and CDR2 FVKESK. The DNA of the CDR3 is TGTGCCAGCAGCCAAGTCGCAGGGGGCTCTGAAAAACTGTTTTTT. As protein: CASSQVAGGSEKLFF.

V gene TRBV13 combines with J gene TRBJ2-7; TRBD2 is a possible D gene (6 bases). Germline CDR1 is PRHDT and CDR2 is FYEKMQ (reference sequence). The CDR3 sequence is 13 residues long. V lost 4 bases and J 4 bases, leaving 11 bases between the germline ends. As DNA, the CDR3 is TGTGCCAGCAGCTCGGGACTTTTTTACGAGCAGTACTTC. Translation: CASSSGLFYEQYF.

The chain employs TRBV6-5 and TRBJ1-4; the match to TRBD1 covers 7 bases. Germline values: CDR1 MNHEY, CDR2 SVGAGI. Trimming at V came to 2 bases and at J to 10 bases, leaving 10 bases not matched to a gene. The CDR3 spans 15 residues. As DNA, the CDR3 is TGTGCCAGCAGTTACACCAGACAGGGAAGGGGAAAACTGTTTTTT. Its translation: CASSYTRQGRGKLFF.

The genes are TRBV7-6 and TRBJ1-1, with D perhaps TRBD1 (6 bases). The CDR3 is made up of 14 amino acids. V was trimmed by 8 bases and J by 4 bases, leaving 17 bases between them. Germline V gives CDR1 SGHVS, CDR2 FNYEAQ. CDR3 residues: CASAEGVEPTEAFF. The DNA of the CDR3 is TGTGCCAGCGCCGAGGGGGTGGAGCCCACTGAAGCTTTCTTT. Full variable domain (outside the CDR3, taken from reference TRBV7-6 and TRBJ1-1): GAGVSQSPRYKVTKRGQDVALRCDPISGHVSLYWYRQALGQGPEFLTYFNYEAQQDKSGLPNDRFSAERPEGSISTLTIQRTEQRDSAMYRCASAEGVEPTEAFFGQGTRLTVV.

In this sample, this clone turned up once. The genes are TRBV5-5 and TRBJ2-3; 9 nucleotides align to TRBD2. V shed 4 bases and J 2 bases; nucleotides not matched to a gene: 14. CDR3 length: 18 amino acids. In germline, CDR1 is SGHKS, CDR2 YYEKEE (reference sequence). This CDR3 is CASSPGKPGLAYTDTQYF. DNA for the CDR3: TGTGCCAGCAGCCCAGGGAAACCGGGACTAGCCTACACAGATACGCAGTATTTT.

This clone appeared once. The CDR3 is CASSIFSGSDGNTIYF. The CDR3 DNA follows: TGTGCCAGTAGTATCTTTTCAGGGTCTGACGGAAACACCATATATTTT. The chain has TRBV19 and TRBJ1-3; the D gene is possibly TRBD1 (5 bases). With 3 bases removed from V and 4 bases from J, the gap between germline ends came to 16 bases. Germline values: CDR1 LNHDA, CDR2 SQIVND (reference sequence). This CDR3 has 16 amino acids.

This clone has a single count. The CDR3 nucleotides read TGTGCCAGCAGCCAAGATCACGGGGGTTACAATGAGCAGTTCTTC. Translated: CASSQDHGGYNEQFF. This chain links TRBV4-2 with TRBJ2-1; D perhaps matches TRBD2 (6 bases). Germline V gene lookup returns CDR1 LGHNA and CDR2 YNFKEQ. V dropped 0 bases and J dropped 4 bases, with 10 bases sitting between them. CDR3 length: 15 amino acids.

V and J are TRBV18 and TRBJ2-2, with TRBD1 matching 8 bases. Germline CDR1 and CDR2: KGHSH and LQKENI. V lost 0 bases, J lost 5 bases, and 5 bases stayed unmatched. The CDR3 loop spans 16 amino acids. The CDR3 coding sequence is TGTGCCAGCTCACCACCGGACAGGGTTGGTACCGGGGAGCTGTTTTTT. Encoded protein: CASSPPDRVGTGELFF.

J is TRBJ1-3 and V is TRBV6-6, with 10 bases that match TRBD1. V shed 5 bases and J 2 bases; nucleotides not matched to a gene: 6. This CDR3 has 16 residues. Germline V gene data show CDR1 as MNHNY and CDR2 as SVGAGI (reference sequence). DNA for the CDR3: TGTGCCAGCAGTCCCCCGGACAGGGGGGCTGGAAACACCATATATTTT. Protein sequence: CASSPPDRGAGNTIYF.

This clone was found a few times. V gene TRBV2 combines with J gene TRBJ1-2; D gene ambiguous. V dropped 3 bases and J dropped 7 bases, with 15 bases sitting between them. The CDR3 contains 14 residues. Per the germline V gene, CDR1 is SNHLY and CDR2 is FYNNEI. The CDR3 region is CASSENSRVSGYTF. In DNA form, the CDR3 reads TGTGCCAGCAGTGAGAACAGCCGAGTTTCTGGCTACACCTTC.

This chain joins TRBV27 and TRBJ1-5, with 7 bases aligning to TRBD1. The CDR3 covers 15 residues. From germline, CDR1 is MNHEY and CDR2 SMNVEV (reference sequence). Losses at the gene ends were 4 bases for V and 4 bases for J; bases not matched to a gene: 7. Here the CDR3 reads CASSSRTGANQPQHF. The CDR3 DNA is TGTGCCAGCAGTTCCAGGACAGGCGCTAATCAGCCCCAGCATTTT.

The V and J genes are TRBV5-1 and TRBJ1-4; 7 bases are a match to TRBD1. CDR1 and CDR2 from the germline V gene are SGHRS and YFSETQ. V shed 4 bases and J 7 bases; nucleotides not matched to a gene: 7. The CDR3 covers 14 residues. CDR3 coding DNA: TGCGCCAGCAGCGAGCGACAGGGTGGTGAAAAACTGTTTTTT. Protein sequence: CASSERQGGEKLFF.

The chain combines TRBV19 with TRBJ2-4; no clear D. Germline CDR1 is LNHDA and CDR2 is SQIVND (reference sequence). The CDR3 consists of 15 residues. Trimming shortened V by 7 bases and J by 0 bases, and 13 bases separated the two germline ends. The chain's CDR3 is CASMETFLAKNIQYF. The CDR3 nucleotides read TGTGCCAGTATGGAGACTTTTCTAGCCAAAAACATTCAGTACTTC.

This sequence joins TRBV18 and TRBJ1-1; perhaps TRBD1 as D (6 bases). Trimming removed 0 bases at V and 3 bases at J, with 11 bases between. The CDR3 totals 15 residues. Germline CDR1 is KGHSH and CDR2 is LQKENI. As DNA, the CDR3 is TGTGCCAGCTCACCACCCGGGGGGCGGGACACTGAAGCTTTCTTT. It translates to CASSPPGGRDTEAFF.

The rearrangement uses TRBV1 and TRBJ1-3; the DNA was not compared with TRBD1, the D call given in the table. TRBV1 is described as a pseudogene. The CDR3 totals 17 residues. The CDR3 DNA reads TGCACCAGCAGCGACCGTACTGTCAGGGGTCGGGGAAACACCATATATTTT. It yields the protein CTSSDRTVRGRGNTIYF.